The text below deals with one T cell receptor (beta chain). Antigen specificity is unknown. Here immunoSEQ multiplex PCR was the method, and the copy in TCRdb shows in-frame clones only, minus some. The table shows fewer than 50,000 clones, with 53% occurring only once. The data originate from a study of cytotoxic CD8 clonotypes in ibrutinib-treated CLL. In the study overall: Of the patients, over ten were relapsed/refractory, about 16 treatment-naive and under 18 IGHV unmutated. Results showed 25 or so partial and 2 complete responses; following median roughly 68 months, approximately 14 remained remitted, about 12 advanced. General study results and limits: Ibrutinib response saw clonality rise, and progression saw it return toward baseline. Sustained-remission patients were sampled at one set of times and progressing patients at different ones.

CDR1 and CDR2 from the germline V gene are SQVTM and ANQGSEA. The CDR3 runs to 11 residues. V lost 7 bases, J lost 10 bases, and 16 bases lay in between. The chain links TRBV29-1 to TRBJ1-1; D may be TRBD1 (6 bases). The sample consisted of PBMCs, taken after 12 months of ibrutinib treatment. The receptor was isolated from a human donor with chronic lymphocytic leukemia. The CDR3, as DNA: TGCAGCGGACGACAGGATTTAGGAGCTTTCTTT. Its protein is CSGRQDLGAFF.